The present TCR beta chain was sequenced within a study of human T cells and chemical hapten exposure. Study context: Upper back patch tests used 0.01% DPC, scored after 6 days.

The CDR3 totals 15 residues. The germline CDR1 and CDR2 sequences are MNHEY and SVGAGI. V was pared by 4 bases and J by 1 base, with 4 bases of the junction left unmatched. TCRdb re-derived calls from the RACE reads in MiXCR, one entry per CDR3 protein. Counted here are 190,000 or so distinct CDR3 sequences, 20% to 25% occurring once; the ten biggest clones make up approximately 2.3%. Time point here: patch test 3, about 24 weeks after DPC sensitization. Treatment indicated: therapeutic diphenylcyclopropenone sensitization with weekly scalp DPC. Whole blood, unfractionated, served as the material for total RNA extraction. This clonotype turned up a few times. Its antigen is as yet unknown. Study observations and caveats: Given that the donors had alopecia, their immune response may differ from that seen in healthy people.

The sample in question was whole blood, obtained in connection with sensitization to the hapten diphenylcyclopropenone (DPC). The TCR sequence derives from a woman aged 40-49 years with alopecia areata. Some clones in this sample may be carry-over from other donors' samples. The chain combines TRBV6-5 with TRBJ2-7; 10 nucleotides agree with TRBD1. CDR3 in DNA: TGTGCCAGCAGTTCCCGACAGGGGGCATCCTACGAGCAGTACTTC. Its translation is CASSSRQGASYEQYF.